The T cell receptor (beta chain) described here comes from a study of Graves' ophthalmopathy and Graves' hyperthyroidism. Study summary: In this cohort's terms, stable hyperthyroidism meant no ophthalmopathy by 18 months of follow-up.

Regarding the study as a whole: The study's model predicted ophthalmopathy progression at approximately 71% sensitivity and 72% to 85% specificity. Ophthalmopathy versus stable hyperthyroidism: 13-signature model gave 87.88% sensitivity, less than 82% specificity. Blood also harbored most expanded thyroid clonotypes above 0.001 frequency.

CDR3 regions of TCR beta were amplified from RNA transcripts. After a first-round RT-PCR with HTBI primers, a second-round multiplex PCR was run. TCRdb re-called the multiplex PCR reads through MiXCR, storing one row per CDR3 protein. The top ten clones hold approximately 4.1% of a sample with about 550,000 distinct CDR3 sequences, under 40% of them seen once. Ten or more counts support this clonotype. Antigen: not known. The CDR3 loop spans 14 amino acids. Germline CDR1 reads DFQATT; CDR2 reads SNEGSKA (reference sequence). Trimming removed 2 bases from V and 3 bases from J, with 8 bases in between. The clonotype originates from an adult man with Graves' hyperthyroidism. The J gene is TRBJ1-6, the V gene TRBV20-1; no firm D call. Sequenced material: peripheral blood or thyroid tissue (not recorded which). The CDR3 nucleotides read TGCAGTGCTAGATTAGTGATCTATAATTCACCCCTCCACTTT. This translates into CSARLVIYNSPLHF.